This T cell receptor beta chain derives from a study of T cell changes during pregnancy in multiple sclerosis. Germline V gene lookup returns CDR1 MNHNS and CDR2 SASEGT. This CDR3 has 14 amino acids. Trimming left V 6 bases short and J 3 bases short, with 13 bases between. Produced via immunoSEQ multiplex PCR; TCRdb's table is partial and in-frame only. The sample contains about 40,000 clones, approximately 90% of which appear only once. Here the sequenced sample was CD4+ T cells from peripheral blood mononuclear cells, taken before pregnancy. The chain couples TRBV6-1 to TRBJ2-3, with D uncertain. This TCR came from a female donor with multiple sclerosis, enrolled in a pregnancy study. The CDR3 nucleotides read TGTGCCAGCAGCGGGTGGTGGCGGACAGATACGCAGTATTTT. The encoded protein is CASSGWWRTDTQYF.